These T cell receptor beta chains were read from a single sample in a study of cytomegalovirus exposure and HLA in healthy donors. Method: immunoSEQ multiplex PCR; TCRdb's copy keeps in-frame clones and lacks some. The table includes 150,000 to 250,000 clones, about 81% detected once. The source material was PBMCs. Receptor source: a woman under 40 in good health and CMV-seronegative. The CDR3 runs from the conserved cysteine through the conserved F or W. The order of the fields is D gene, clone size, J gene, V gene, CDR3 protein, CDR3 DNA. D genes are given only for firm matches. The size entry is marked missing in some rows and otherwise reads once, few, many or a size class.

-	-	TRBJ2-5	TRBV30	CAWATGYQETQYF	TGTGCCTGGGCCACAGGGTACCAAGAGACCCAGTACTTC
-	-	TRBJ2-5	TRBV30	CARGVTTGTQYF	TGTGCCCGTGGTGTGACGACGGGGACCCAGTACTTC
TRBD1	once	TRBJ1-1	TRBV10-1	CASSRDSKAFF	TGCGCCAGCAGTCGGGACAGTAAAGCTTTCTTT
-	-	TRBJ1-4	TRBV6-5	CASSYSLDISEKLFF	TGTGCCAGCAGTTACTCGCTTGACATATCGGAAAAACTGTTTTTT
TRBD1	-	TRBJ1-5	TRBV5-1	CASSATGYSNQPQHF	TGCGCCAGCAGCGCGACAGGGTATAGCAATCAGCCCCAGCATTTT
TRBD2	once	TRBJ2-3	TRBV5-1	CASRGTSGRTDTQYF	TGCGCCAGCAGGGGGACTAGCGGGAGGACAGATACGCAGTATTTT
-	-	TRBJ2-1	TRBV30	CAWSGGSYNEQFF	TGTGCCTGGAGTGGAGGCAGCTACAATGAGCAGTTCTTC
-	once	TRBJ2-7	TRBV21-1	CASSKARGRPSYEQYF	TGTGCCAGCAGCAAAGCAAGGGGGCGCCCCTCCTACGAGCAGTACTTC
-	few	TRBJ2-7	TRBV4-2	CASSQVAAYEQYF	TGTGCCAGCAGCCAAGTGGCAGCCTACGAGCAGTACTTC
-	-	TRBJ1-1	TRBV6-5	CASSYDVVSTEAFF	TGTGCCAGCAGTTACGATGTGGTGAGCACTGAAGCTTTCTTT
TRBD1	-	TRBJ2-7	TRBV19	CASSKPSGGGSYEQYF	TGTGCCAGTAGTAAACCCTCAGGGGGTGGCTCCTACGAGCAGTACTTC
-	-	TRBJ2-4	TRBV30	CAWRVPGAKNIQYF	TGTGCCTGGCGGGTTCCGGGGGCCAAAAACATTCAGTACTTC
-	-	TRBJ2-3	TRBV30	CAWRLATDTQYF	TGTGCCTGGAGACTAGCTACAGATACGCAGTATTTT
-	-	TRBJ1-1	TRBV7-9	CASVLAGGGAFF	TGTGCCAGCGTATTGGCTGGGGGCGGCGCTTTCTTT
-	-	TRBJ2-2	TRBV5-1	CASSFPGTGVLAGELFF	TGCGCCAGCAGCTTCCCCGGGACGGGGGTTCTCGCCGGGGAGCTGTTTTTT
TRBD1	-	TRBJ1-1	TRBV5-6	CASSAGTGRTEAFF	TGTGCCAGCAGCGCCGGGACAGGGCGCACTGAAGCTTTCTTT
-	-	TRBJ1-2	TRBV29-1	CSVDLTIGAGGYTF	TGCAGCGTTGATCTGACGATCGGCGCGGGGGGCTACACCTTC
TRBD1	-	TRBJ1-4	TRBV12-5	CASGLVPGQASTNEKLFF	TGTGCTAGTGGTTTGGTACCAGGACAGGCCTCCACTAATGAAAAACTGTTTTTT
-	-	TRBJ2-7	TRBV7-9	CASSLELAYEQYF	TGTGCCAGCAGCTTAGAACTAGCTTACGAGCAGTACTTC
TRBD2	-	TRBJ2-7	TRBV6-1	CASSEGAAGGFYEQYF	TGTGCCAGCAGTGAAGGGGCAGCGGGGGGGTTCTACGAGCAGTACTTC
TRBD1	-	TRBJ1-6	TRBV25-1	CASSALGQGADSPLHF	TGTGCCAGCAGTGCCCTTGGACAGGGGGCTGATTCACCCCTCCACTTT
TRBD1	-	TRBJ2-1	TRBV7-8	CGTALRTAYNEQFF	TGCGGGACAGCGCTTAGGACTGCCTACAATGAGCAGTTCTTC
-	-	TRBJ1-3	TRBV7-9	CASTPSGSSGNTIYF	TGTGCCAGCACCCCATCCGGGAGCTCTGGAAACACCATATATTTT
-	-	TRBJ2-3	TRBV5-1	CASSLSDPTDTQYF	TGCGCCAGCAGCCTTAGCGATCCCACAGATACGCAGTATTTT
TRBD2	few	TRBJ2-7	TRBV4-1	CASSLRTSGGAGSYEQYF	TGCGCCAGCAGCCTCCGGACTAGCGGGGGGGCCGGCTCCTACGAGCAGTACTTC
-	-	TRBJ1-4	TRBV5-1	CASSFGGGNEKLFF	TGCGCCAGCAGCTTCGGCGGAGGGAATGAAAAACTGTTTTTT
-	-	TRBJ1-1	TRBV5-1	CASSLLGAPNTEAFF	TGCGCCAGCAGCTTGTTGGGGGCCCCGAACACTGAAGCTTTCTTT
TRBD1	once	TRBJ2-7	TRBV11-1	CASSGYRDRLYEQYF	TGTGCCAGCAGCGGTTACCGGGACAGACTCTACGAGCAGTACTTC
-	-	TRBJ1-4	TRBV4-1	CASSQGYRVPATNEKLFF	TGCGCCAGCAGCCAAGGCTACAGGGTTCCTGCAACTAATGAAAAACTGTTTTTT
TRBD1	-	TRBJ1-5	TRBV28	CASSQGGVRPQHF	TGTGCCAGCAGTCAAGGGGGCGTTCGGCCCCAGCATTTT
TRBD1	-	TRBJ2-3	TRBV5-1	CASSLRQGADTQYF	TGCGCCAGCAGCTTACGACAGGGGGCAGATACGCAGTATTTT
TRBD1	-	TRBJ1-5	TRBV7-7	CASSLAEPGQGSNSNQPQHF	TGTGCCAGCAGCTTAGCAGAACCGGGACAGGGATCTAATAGCAATCAGCCCCAGCATTTT
-	-	TRBJ2-4	TRBV30	CAAPKQGSKNIQYF	TGTGCCGCCCCGAAACAGGGCTCCAAAAACATTCAGTACTTC
TRBD1	-	TRBJ2-1	TRBV18	CASSPGTGANEQFF	TGTGCCAGCTCACCGGGGACAGGGGCCAATGAGCAGTTCTTC
-	-	TRBJ1-4	TRBV29-1	CSATGRNEKLFF	TGCAGCGCCACAGGACGTAATGAAAAACTGTTTTTT
TRBD2	-	TRBJ2-3	TRBV11-1	CASSLERSLAAPGDTQYF	TGTGCCAGCAGCTTAGAACGATCGCTAGCGGCCCCAGGGGATACGCAGTATTTT
TRBD2	once	TRBJ2-5	TRBV10-3	CASRTSEGLGGETQYF	TGTGCCTCTAGGACTAGCGAGGGCCTCGGGGGGGAGACCCAGTACTTC
TRBD2	-	TRBJ2-2	TRBV2	CASGTSGANTGELFF	TGTGCCAGCGGGACTAGCGGGGCCAACACCGGGGAGCTGTTTTTT
TRBD2	-	TRBJ2-2	TRBV2	CASKRGGQNTGELFF	TGTGCCAGCAAGCGGGGGGGCCAAAACACCGGGGAGCTGTTTTTT
-	-	TRBJ2-2	TRBV5-1	CASSPGDTGELFF	TGCGCCAGCAGCCCGGGAGACACCGGGGAGCTGTTTTTT
-	-	TRBJ2-7	TRBV5-6	CASSLRPAGQYF	TGTGCCAGCAGCTTGAGGCCCGCGGGGCAGTACTTC
-	-	TRBJ2-7	TRBV20-1	CSPSGSYEQYF	TGCAGTCCCTCGGGGTCCTACGAGCAGTACTTC
-	-	TRBJ1-1	TRBV28	CASGRGPEAFF	TGTGCCAGCGGAAGGGGTCCTGAAGCTTTCTTT
-	once	TRBJ1-1	TRBV9	CASSDRVGEAFF	TGTGCCAGCAGCGACAGGGTGGGTGAAGCTTTCTTT
-	few	TRBJ1-1	TRBV7-9	CASSSTGGLGYTEAFF	TGTGCCAGCAGCTCGACCGGGGGGCTTGGGTACACTGAAGCTTTCTTT
TRBD1	-	TRBJ1-1	TRBV5-1	CASSFRTGGTEAFF	TGCGCCAGCAGCTTCCGGACAGGGGGCACTGAAGCTTTCTTT
-	-	TRBJ1-5	TRBV2	CASSGSSTSNQPQHF	TGTGCCAGCAGTGGGAGCAGCACTAGCAATCAGCCCCAGCATTTT
-	-	TRBJ1-6	TRBV19	CASSKGMGGISPLHF	TGTGCCAGTAGTAAAGGAATGGGGGGGATCTCACCCCTCCACTTT
-	-	TRBJ2-7	TRBV4-1	CASSQTAGEQYF	TGCGCCAGCAGCCAGACTGCGGGGGAGCAGTACTTC